One TCR beta chain is described in this entry. Its antigen is as yet unknown. The entry originates in a study of CD8+CD57+ T cells in acquired aplastic anemia. Overall study results and limits: Overlapping CD8+ CDR3 repertoires of patients and controls contained 25 to 35 shared sequences.

The patients chosen for sequencing had shown expansion of CD8+CD57+ cells (detected by flow cytometry). With V trimmed by 6 bases and J by 0 bases, 4 bases remained unmatched. The CDR3 contains 17 residues. Germline loops: CDR1 LGHNA, CDR2 YSLEER. Investigators profiled TCR beta VDJ and CDR3 from genomic DNA template. TCRdb re-called the reads through MiXCR, storing one row per CDR3 protein. Here the sample spans tens of thousands of distinct CDR3 sequences, approximately 57% being singletons. This TCR came from a human donor with aplastic anemia. The material sequenced was sorted CD4+, CD8+, or CD8+CD57+ T cells (not recorded which) from PBMCs. The V gene is TRBV4-3, the J gene TRBJ2-6, with 11 positions matching TRBD1. CDR3 sequence: CASSPGTGGSGANVLTF. DNA of the CDR3: TGCGCCAGCAGTCCCGGGACAGGGGGCTCTGGGGCCAACGTCCTGACTTTC.